These 16 T cell receptor beta chains originate from one sample sequenced in a study of monozygotic twins with inflammatory bowel disease. TCRdb re-called the 5' RACE reads and gives one entry per CDR3 protein, without DNA. Here the sample table reports 350,000 to 550,000 distinct CDR3 sequences. Source material: blood. The source is a human donor with ulcerative colitis or Crohn's disease, or a healthy co-twin of an affected twin (not recorded which).

This chain connects TRBV5-8 to TRBJ2-2; the TCRdb call, TRBD1, lacks DNA for checking. Germline lookup yields CDR1 SGHTS and CDR2 YDEGEE. CDR3 length: 14 amino acids. Here the CDR3 reads CASRRGGAGGELFF.

The rearrangement uses TRBV11-2 and TRBJ2-3; as DNA is missing, the TRBD2 call by TCRdb cannot be tested. CDR3 size: 15 residues. CDR1 and CDR2 from the germline V gene are SGHAT and FQNNGV. Here the CDR3 reads CASSSWETSTDTQYF.

The V and J genes are TRBV11-2 and TRBJ2-1; lacking DNA, the TRBD1 call made by TCRdb goes unchecked. The CDR3 has 14 residues. Germline values: CDR1 SGHAT, CDR2 FQNNGV. CDR3 region: CASSLAPTGNEQFF.

The chain has TRBV10-3 and TRBJ2-2. The CDR3 length is 13 residues. The germline gives CDR1 ENHRY, CDR2 SYGVKD. CDR3 amino acids: CAIGVSNTGELFF.

The chain links TRBV10-3 to TRBJ1-4. This CDR3 is 14 amino acids long. Germline-derived CDR1 and CDR2 are ENHRY and SYGVKD. This CDR3 is CAISEGTLNEKLFF.

CDR3 in amino acids: CSVIPRGSGNTIYF. This sequence joins TRBV20-1 and TRBJ1-3. Germline V gene sequence: CDR1 DFQATT, CDR2 SNEGSKA (reference sequence). The CDR3 has 14 residues.

The chain has TRBV11-2 and TRBJ2-1; the TRBD1 assignment by TCRdb is unverifiable without DNA. The CDR3 spans 18 residues. Germline values: CDR1 SGHAT, CDR2 FQNNGV. Here the CDR3 reads CASSPSRTREVAHNEQFF.

V and J are TRBV28 and TRBJ2-1; TCRdb calls TRBD2, which cannot be checked without DNA. The CDR3 length is 18 residues. Germline CDR1 and CDR2: MDHEN and SYDVKM. CDR3: CASSLPPSGTSGSDEQFF.

The genes are TRBV18 and TRBJ1-5. The CDR3 runs to 14 residues. The germline CDR1 and CDR2 sequences are KGHSH and LQKENI. The CDR3 region is CASYSVYSNQPQHF. The full variable domain, its missing parts supplied by reference TRBV18 and TRBJ1-5, is NAGVMQNPRHLVRRRGQEARLRCSPMKGHSHVYWYRQLPEEGLKFMVYLQKENIIDESGMPKERFSAEFPKEGPSILRIQQVVRGDSAAYFCASYSVYSNQPQHFGDGTRLSIL.

J is TRBJ1-5 and V is TRBV18. Germline CDR1 KGHSH, CDR2 LQKENI. The CDR3 sequence is 15 residues long. The CDR3 region is CASSPPGEDNQPQHF.

V gene TRBV20-1 combines with J gene TRBJ1-2; TCRdb's D call, TRBD1, is unchecked because there is no DNA. The CDR3 contains 13 residues. CDR1 is DFQATT and CDR2 is SNEGSKA in the germline V gene (reference sequence). CDR3 region: CSGDDRVAHGYTF.

The gene calls are TRBV6-1 and TRBJ2-7; there is no DNA to check the TCRdb D call of TRBD2. The CDR3 loop spans 14 amino acids. CDR1 MNHNS and CDR2 SASEGT come from the germline V gene. CDR3 sequence reads: CASRPPATPYEQYF.

CDR3 residues: CASSFQGTYGYTF. The gene calls are TRBV7-8 and TRBJ1-2; with no DNA, the TCRdb D assignment of TRBD1 cannot be verified. The germline V gene encodes CDR1 SGHVS and CDR2 FQNEAQ. This CDR3 region has 13 residues. Based on the CDR3 plus reference TRBV7-8 and TRBJ1-2, the full variable domain is GAGVSQSPRYKVAKRGQDVALRCDPISGHVSLFWYQQALGQGPEFLTYFQNEAQLDKSGLPSDRFFAERPEGSVSTLKIQRTQQEDSAVYLCASSFQGTYGYTFGSGTRLTVV.

The chain links TRBV29-1 to TRBJ2-5; the TRBD1 assignment by TCRdb is unverifiable without DNA. The CDR3 length is 14 residues. Germline CDR1 is SQVTM and CDR2 is ANQGSEA. CDR3 sequence reads: CSVEERRGRETQYF.

This chain connects TRBV20-1 to TRBJ1-1; checking the TCRdb D call of TRBD1 is not possible without DNA. Germline V lookup: CDR1 DFQATT, CDR2 SNEGSKA (reference sequence). The CDR3 is 12 residues long. The CDR3 spells CSARAPGAEAFF.

This chain joins TRBV11-2 and TRBJ2-1; TCRdb names TRBD1, which stays unverified in the absence of DNA. The CDR3 totals 14 residues. Germline V gives CDR1 SGHAT, CDR2 FQNNGV. The CDR3 sequence is CASTAAGAGIEQFF.